This T cell receptor (beta chain) emerged from a study of blood T cell repertoires in COVID-19. Study details: Acute and convalescent COVID-19 samples came from the United States, Italy and Spain.

This CDR3 is 14 amino acids long. The ends were cut back, 0 bases at V and 6 bases at J, with 9 bases in the middle. The germline gives CDR1 SGHDN, CDR2 FVKESK. Authors' data handling: Scientists estimated how many nucleated cells there were by amplifying reference gene primers. Measured with immunoSEQ multiplex PCR; TCRdb has only the in-frame clones, and not every one. V and J calls and clone size are copied from that table; D and trimming were computed from the DNA. The table includes under 300,000 clones, around 87% detected once. The chain employs TRBV14 and TRBJ1-5, with D maybe TRBD1 (5 bases). The receptor was derived from a woman in her sixties or seventies with active or convalescent COVID-19. The sequencing sample was made of peripheral blood. In DNA, the CDR3 is TGTGCCAGCAGCCAAGAGGTAGGGGTTCAGCCCCAGCATTTT. Translation: CASSQEVGVQPQHF. The full variable domain, rest sourced from reference TRBV14 and TRBJ1-5, is EAGVTQFPSHSVIEKGQTVTLRCDPISGHDNLYWYRRVMGKEIKFLLHFVKESKQDESGMPNNRFLAERTGGTYSTLKVQPAELEDSGVYFCASSQEVGVQPQHFGDGTRLSIL.